This TCR beta chain was found in a study of cytomegalovirus exposure and HLA in healthy donors. The wider study: From HLA-typed donors, an early data release held approximately 85 million unique TCRs.

All donors participated as healthy donors of bone marrow. The V gene end was trimmed by 2 bases and the J gene end by 13 bases; junction bases not matched to a gene: 10. Germline V gene lookup returns CDR1 GTSNPN and CDR2 SVGIG (reference sequence). The CDR3 loop spans 13 amino acids. Primers: 60 Vbeta forward and 13 Jbeta reverse. Using immunoSEQ multiplex PCR, the repertoire was profiled, and TCRdb retains in-frame clones only, with some absent. The repertoire holds 140,000 or so clones, with around 85% as singletons. The chain is built from TRBV30 and TRBJ2-1, with 8 positions matching TRBD1. The sample comprised PBMCs. The receptor comes from a woman aged 25 to 45 in good health and CMV-seronegative. Here the CDR3 reads CAWSPQGAARQFF. The DNA for the CDR3 is TGTGCCTGGAGTCCCCAGGGGGCTGCGCGACAGTTCTTC.